These 21 T cell receptor beta chains were sequenced from one sample in a study of beta chain features in type 1 diabetes. Reverse transcribing all isolated RNA meant expressed TCRB transcripts were sequenced. The data were produced by immunoSEQ multiplex PCR, yet TCRdb's version contains in-frame clones alone and is incomplete. The sample shows about 470,000 clones, 30% of them seen only once. The sequenced sample was naive CD4+ T cells from blood. These receptors originate from a man aged 18 to 29 in good health.

This clone was seen a handful of times. V and J are TRBV7-2 and TRBJ2-5, with a weak D call TRBD2 (5 bases). Germline values: CDR1 SGHTA, CDR2 FQGNSA. The V end was cut by 5 bases, the J end by 10 bases, with 17 bases between. The CDR3 runs to 13 residues. The CDR3 loop is CASSTRALGRQYF. In nucleotides, the CDR3 is TGTGCCAGCAGCACTAGAGCCCTAGGCCGCCAGTACTTC.

The J gene is TRBJ2-3, the V gene TRBV7-3, with D unclear. In germline, CDR1 is SGHTA, CDR2 FQGTGA. V lost 2 bases and J 0 bases, leaving 12 bases between the germline ends. The CDR3 runs to 16 residues. CDR3 residues: CASSLSPGRSTDTQYF. CDR3 coding DNA: TGTGCCAGCAGCTTATCCCCCGGGCGGAGCACAGATACGCAGTATTTT.

The chain has TRBV30 and TRBJ2-5; D possibly corresponds to TRBD1 (6 bases). The CDR3 totals 12 residues. V shed 3 bases and J shed 5 bases, with 10 bases lying between them. In germline, CDR1 is GTSNPN, CDR2 SVGIG (reference sequence). The CDR3 region is CAWRGGGETQYF. CDR3 DNA sequence: TGTGCCTGGAGAGGGGGTGGGGAGACCCAGTACTTC.

The rearrangement joins TRBV9 to TRBJ2-6; D uncertain. V dropped 2 bases and J dropped 0 bases, with 6 bases sitting between them. This CDR3 is built from 15 residues. The germline V gene encodes CDR1 SGDLS and CDR2 YYNGEE. In DNA form, the CDR3 reads TGTGCCAGCAGCGTCCGCCCCTCTGGGGCCAACGTCCTGACTTTC. It is translated as CASSVRPSGANVLTF.

This clone occurred a few times. This chain connects TRBV10-3 to TRBJ2-5; TRBD2 agrees at 7 bases. Per the germline V gene, CDR1 is ENHRY and CDR2 is SYGVKD. The CDR3 is 13 residues long. Losses at the gene ends were 6 bases for V and 4 bases for J; bases not matched to a gene: 5. For the CDR3, the DNA is TGTGCCATCAGGATCAGGGAGGGAGAGACCCAGTACTTC. It encodes CAIRIREGETQYF.

The rearrangement links TRBV7-8 to TRBJ2-3; no definite D call. CDR1 is SGHVS and CDR2 is FQNEAQ in the germline V gene. CDR3 length: 15 amino acids. Trimming pared 5 bases from V and 0 bases from J, leaving 12 bases between. CDR3 in DNA: TGTGCCAGCAGCCCACGGCCGGCTAGCACAGATACGCAGTATTTT. Translating it yields CASSPRPASTDTQYF.

Details on this clone: Other DNA variants within this sample encode the same CDR3. The rearrangement joins TRBV9 to TRBJ2-3; TRBD2 might be the D (5 bases). The germline gives CDR1 SGDLS, CDR2 YYNGEE. The CDR3 spans 14 residues. Deletions cut 0 bases from V and 3 bases from J, with 8 bases between. The CDR3 is CASSVVGDTDTQYF. CDR3 nucleotide sequence: TGTGCCAGCAGCGTAGTCGGGGATACAGATACGCAGTATTTT. The whole variable domain, remainder taken from reference TRBV9 and TRBJ2-3, is DSGVTQTPKHLITATGQRVTLRCSPRSGDLSVYWYQQSLDQGLQFLIQYYNGEERAKGNILERFSAQQFPDLHSELNLSSLELGDSALYFCASSVVGDTDTQYFGPGTRLTVL.

The chain recombines TRBV7-8 with TRBJ2-2, with 7 bases matching TRBD1. The V gene's germline CDR1 is SGHVS and CDR2 FQNEAQ. This CDR3 contains 16 residues. Germline trimming cut 5 bases from V and 1 base from J; bases unmatched to any gene: 7. This CDR3 is CASSRPTGMNTGELFF. In nucleotides, the CDR3 is TGTGCCAGCAGCAGACCGACAGGGATGAACACCGGGGAGCTGTTTTTT.

This chain connects TRBV28 to TRBJ2-7; 15 nucleotides agree with TRBD2. CDR3 length: 19 residues. Germline CDR1 and CDR2: MDHEN and SYDVKM. V shed 7 bases, J shed 1 base, and the junction held 14 bases outside the gene matches. Here the CDR3 reads CASTSHPGLAGGNSYEQYF. CDR3 sequence (DNA): TGTGCCAGCACCTCGCATCCGGGACTAGCGGGAGGCAATTCCTACGAGCAGTACTTC.

J is TRBJ2-5 and V is TRBV4-2; D gene uncertain. Germline V gene data show CDR1 as LGHNA and CDR2 as YNFKEQ. The length of the CDR3 is 13 residues. V lost 1 base and J lost 5, with 8 bases in between. The DNA for the CDR3 is TGTGCCAGCAGCCAAGGGTCCTGGGAGACCCAGTACTTC. Translated, it gives CASSQGSWETQYF.

The sample holds a few counts of this clone. The CDR3 region is CSVEEGGRNTEAFF. As DNA, the CDR3 is TGCAGCGTTGAAGAAGGAGGGCGTAACACTGAAGCTTTCTTT. J is TRBJ1-1 and V is TRBV29-1, with D unresolved. The CDR3 sequence is 14 residues long. The V gene's germline CDR1 is SQVTM and CDR2 ANQGSEA. With 0 bases removed from V and 2 bases from J, the gap between germline ends came to 10 bases.

The rearrangement joins TRBV29-1 to TRBJ2-7; D possibly corresponds to TRBD2 (6 bases). From germline, CDR1 is SQVTM and CDR2 ANQGSEA. The CDR3 has 12 residues. V was pared by 5 bases and J by 3 bases, with 11 bases between. CDR3 loop: CSVSSGFYEQYF. The CDR3, as DNA: TGCAGCGTTAGTAGCGGATTCTACGAGCAGTACTTC.

This chain uses TRBV28 with TRBJ2-5; 7 bases match TRBD1. CDR1 and CDR2 (germline): MDHEN, SYDVKM. The CDR3 length is 13 residues. Trimming at V came to 3 bases and at J to 5 bases, leaving 3 bases not matched to a gene. As DNA, the CDR3 is TGTGCCAGCAGTTTGAGGGGGCTGGAGACCCAGTACTTC. Residues: CASSLRGLETQYF.

The J gene is TRBJ2-1, the V gene TRBV9; maybe TRBD1 (6 bases). V lost 4 bases and J lost 6, with 11 bases in between. Germline V gene data show CDR1 as SGDLS and CDR2 as YYNGEE. The CDR3 consists of 13 residues. This chain's CDR3 is CASSIRRGNEQFF. The CDR3 DNA is TGTGCCAGCAGCATTCGCAGGGGCAATGAGCAGTTCTTC. The full variable domain, in which reference TRBV9 and TRBJ2-1 provide the parts outside the CDR3, is DSGVTQTPKHLITATGQRVTLRCSPRSGDLSVYWYQQSLDQGLQFLIQYYNGEERAKGNILERFSAQQFPDLHSELNLSSLELGDSALYFCASSIRRGNEQFFGPGTRLTVL.

This clone was picked up a small number of times. One junction end disagrees with the germline gene, perhaps due to a read error. The chain is built from TRBV28 and TRBJ2-3; the D gene is possibly TRBD2 (6 bases). The germline V gene encodes CDR1 MDHEN and CDR2 SYDVKM. There are 14 residues in the CDR3. CDR3 nucleotides: TGTGCCAGCGGGTATGCCGGGAGCAAAGATACGCAGTATTTT. It yields the protein CASGYAGSKDTQYF.

V usage is TRBV4-2 and J usage is TRBJ1-5, with a weak D call TRBD1 (5 bases). This CDR3 is built from 14 residues. Trimming removed 3 bases at V and 3 bases at J, with 9 bases between. Germline V gene sequence: CDR1 LGHNA, CDR2 YNFKEQ. In DNA form, the CDR3 reads TGTGCCAGCAGCCAGGGGGGTGACAATCAGCCCCAGCATTTT. This encodes CASSQGGDNQPQHF.

This clone was seen a few times. V usage is TRBV30 and J usage is TRBJ1-1; TRBD1 is a possible D gene (5 bases). Germline assignment: CDR1 GTSNPN and CDR2 SVGIG (reference sequence). Trimming shortened V by 5 bases and J by 9 bases, and 10 bases separated the two germline ends. The CDR3 totals 10 residues. The CDR3 region has the DNA TGTGCCTGGCAGGGAATAAAAGCTTTCTTT. This sequence encodes CAWQGIKAFF. Drawing the rest from reference TRBV30 and TRBJ1-1, the complete variable domain is SQTIHQWPATLVQPVGSPLSLECTVEGTSNPNLYWYRQAAGRGLQLLFYSVGIGQISSEVPQNLSASRPQDRQFILSSKKLLLSDSGFYLCAWQGIKAFFGQGTRLTVV.

V is TRBV30 and J is TRBJ2-5, with 9 bases lining up with TRBD2. V lost 6 bases, J lost 3 bases, and 5 bases stayed unmatched. The CDR3 loop spans 13 amino acids. The germline CDR1 and CDR2 sequences are GTSNPN and SVGIG (reference sequence). The CDR3 DNA reads as TGTGCCTGCGCGGGCGGGAGGGAAGAGACCCAGTACTTC. Translating it yields CACAGGREETQYF.

The gene calls are TRBV4-2 and TRBJ1-4, with D hard to call. The CDR3 length is 16 residues. Trimming took off 0 bases at V and 4 bases at J, with 12 bases between the two ends. Germline V gene data show CDR1 as LGHNA and CDR2 as YNFKEQ. The CDR3, as DNA: TGTGCCAGCAGCCAAGATAAGGGCGGTAATAATGAAAAACTGTTTTTT. It is translated as CASSQDKGGNNEKLFF.

This clone was seen a handful of times. CDR3 DNA sequence: TGTGCCAGCAGTCCCGAGGGTGTAAAGCCCCAGCATTTT. As protein: CASSPEGVKPQHF. This chain uses TRBV7-9 with TRBJ1-5; D ambiguous. This CDR3 is 13 amino acids long. Germline CDR1 reads SEHNR; CDR2 reads FQNEAQ (reference sequence). The V end was cut by 6 bases, the J end by 8 bases, with 14 bases between.

This clone was counted only a few times. The rearrangement uses TRBV7-2 and TRBJ2-1; 9 bases are shared with TRBD2. Germline assignment: CDR1 SGHTA and CDR2 FQGNSA. J was trimmed by 7 bases and V by 5 bases; bases with no gene match: 9. CDR3 length: 15 residues. In nucleotides, the CDR3 is TGTGCCAGCAGCCAGACTAGCGGAACGCGGAATGAGCAGTTCTTC. Translated, it gives CASSQTSGTRNEQFF.